Described below is a single T cell receptor beta chain sequence and its context. The target antigen is unknown. The data derive from a study of cytomegalovirus exposure and HLA in healthy donors. About the study: Earlier, fewer than 130 million unique TCR beta sequences were recovered from about 179 million T cells by an analysis.

PCR primers comprised 60 Vbeta and 13 Jbeta primers. Libraries were prepared by immunoSEQ multiplex PCR; TCRdb keeps only in-frame clonotypes and omits some of them. This table holds over 100,000 clones, 75% to 80% found once. Study-level findings and limits: In a later analysis, an Asian-associated ancestry cluster reportedly showed fewer N-insertions than the roughly 650-donor mean. The study carried out a later analysis of TCR beta sequences. It associated approximately 16,000 of them with specific HLA alleles at a false discovery rate of 0.05.

This CDR3 region has 13 residues. Germline CDR1 is SGHNT and CDR2 is YENEEA. The ends were cut back, 4 bases at V and 9 bases at J, with 13 bases in the middle. The receptor was isolated from a young woman in good health and CMV-seropositive. The sample was PBMCs. The V gene is TRBV11-3, the J gene TRBJ2-1, with D maybe TRBD2 (6 bases). The CDR3, as DNA: TGTGCCAGCAGCTCTTCCTCGGGGGTTGAGCAGTTCTTC. It translates to CASSSSSGVEQFF.